This T cell receptor beta chain emerged from a study of breast tumors, draining lymph nodes, adjacent tissues listed by TCRdb under 2016. Background for the entire study: In breast cancer patients, the study compared the TCR beta repertoires of tumor, adjacent nontumor tissue and axillary lymph nodes. The study was designed to assess the relationships and possible T-cell exchange between tumor, surrounding tissue and draining lymph node repertoires in human breast cancer.

Overall study results and their limits: Tumor T-cell repertoires showed less diversity than lymph node repertoires and more diversity than nontumor tissue repertoires, and tumor T-cell repertoires showed preferential V and J gene usage. The conclusion that tumor T cells originate in lymph nodes was presented as consistent with a hypothesis rather than as directly demonstrated. A scenario in which most tumor T cells derive from the lymph node and then expand within tumor tissue was judged to be consistent with the data. In luminal-like breast cancer, tumor and nontumor tissue repertoires resembled each other significantly more than in basal-like breast cancer.

CDR1 and CDR2 (DFQATT, SNEGSKA) derive from the germline V gene (reference sequence). The V end gives up 2 bases and the J end 8 bases, leaving 8 bases in the junction not matched to a gene. Including the terminal cysteine and phenylalanine, the CDR3 comprises 15 residues. CDR3 DNA is the only sequence kept; it has 45 bases, read in frame from the first base. Of note for this clonotype: The specificity of this receptor is unknown. There are no base qualities to consult, and no much larger clone falls within one base.

TCRdb lists the instrument as Illumina HiSeq 2000. Multiplex PCR amplification was used to generate the TCR beta chain libraries. High-throughput sequencing was used to analyze the amplified TCR beta chain products. Using fastp trimming at Q25 and MiXCR clonotype assembly, TCRdb reanalyzed the public sequencing data and kept in-frame beta chains. Entries are consolidated by CDR3 protein sequence, retaining the most common genes and DNA. The table for this sample lists more than 50,000 distinct CDR3 sequences; roughly 57% of them were counted only once. The top ten clones comprise roughly a fifth of the sample.

Sequenced input: breast tumor tissue. The sequence was collected from a female donor with breast cancer. Some clones in this sample may be carry-over from other donors' samples. The chain employs TRBV20-1 and TRBJ1-6; TRBD1 aligns with 8 central bases. The nucleotides are TGCAGTGCTAGATCGGGACAGGACCCTTATTCACCCCTCCACTTT. Its protein reads: CSARSGQDPYSPLHF.